This T cell receptor beta chain was identified in a study of cytomegalovirus exposure and HLA in healthy donors. Study at large: Unique TCRs numbering roughly 85 million, obtained from HLA-typed donors, made up an early data release.

The PCR had 60 Vbeta and 13 Jbeta primers. Sequencing was performed with immunoSEQ multiplex PCR; in TCRdb, only in-frame clones are kept and a portion is missing. The sample includes some 190,000 clones, about 82% seen only once; the top ten take about 1.5%. This clone occurred a few times. What it binds is unknown. Germline CDR1 SNHLY, CDR2 FYNNEI. The CDR3 extends over 19 amino acids. The V end lost 0 bases, the J end lost 1 base, and 18 bases lay between the germline ends. The study's findings and limits: Later work showed greater clonal expansion in HLA-associated TCR beta chains than in equally common others. In vitro, three CMV-associated chains proved specific for CMV antigens.

This sequence was found in a man between 18 and 35 years old in good health and CMV-seronegative. The chain uses TRBV2 and TRBJ2-2; tentative D call: TRBD2 (5 bases). Input material: PBMCs. CDR3 DNA: TGTGCCAGCAGTGAAGCGCCTCGGGGTCTAGCACAGAACACCGGGGAGCTGTTTTTT. Its translation is CASSEAPRGLAQNTGELFF.